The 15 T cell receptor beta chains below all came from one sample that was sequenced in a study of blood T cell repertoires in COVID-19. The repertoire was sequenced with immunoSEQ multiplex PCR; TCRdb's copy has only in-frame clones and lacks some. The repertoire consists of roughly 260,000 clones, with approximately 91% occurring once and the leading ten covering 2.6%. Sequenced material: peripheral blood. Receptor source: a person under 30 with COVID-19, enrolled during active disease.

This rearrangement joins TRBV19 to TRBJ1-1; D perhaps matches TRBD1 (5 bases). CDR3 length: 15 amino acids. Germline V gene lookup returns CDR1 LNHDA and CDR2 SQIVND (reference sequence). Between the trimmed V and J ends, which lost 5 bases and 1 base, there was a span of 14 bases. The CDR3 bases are TGTGCCAGTAGTGCCCGGGACTACCGGAACACTGAAGCTTTCTTT. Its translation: CASSARDYRNTEAFF.

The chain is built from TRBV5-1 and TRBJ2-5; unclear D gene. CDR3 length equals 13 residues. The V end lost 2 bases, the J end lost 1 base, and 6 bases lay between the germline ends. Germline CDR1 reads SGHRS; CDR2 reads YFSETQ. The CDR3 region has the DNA TGCGCCAGCAGCTTCGGTCTCCAAGAGACCCAGTACTTC. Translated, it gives CASSFGLQETQYF.

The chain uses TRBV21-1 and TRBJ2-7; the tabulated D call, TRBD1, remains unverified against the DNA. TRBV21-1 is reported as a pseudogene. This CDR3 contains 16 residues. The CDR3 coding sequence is TGTGCCAGCAGCAAAGCCCCGGGACAGGGAGGCCACGAGCAGTACTTC. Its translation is CASSKAPGQGGHEQYF.

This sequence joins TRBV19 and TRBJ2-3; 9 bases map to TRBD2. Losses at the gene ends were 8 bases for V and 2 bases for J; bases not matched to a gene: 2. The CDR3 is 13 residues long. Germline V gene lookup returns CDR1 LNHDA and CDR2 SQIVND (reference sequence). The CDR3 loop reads CASLAGNTDTQYF. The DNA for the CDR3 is TGTGCCAGTCTAGCGGGAAACACAGATACGCAGTATTTT.

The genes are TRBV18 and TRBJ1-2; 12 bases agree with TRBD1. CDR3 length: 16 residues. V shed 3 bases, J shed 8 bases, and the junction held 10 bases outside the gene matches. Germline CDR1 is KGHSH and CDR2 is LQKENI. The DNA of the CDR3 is TGTGCCAGCTCACCTCAACCGGGACAGGGGGCGGAAGGCTACACCTTC. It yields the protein CASSPQPGQGAEGYTF.

CDR3 in amino acids: CASSEAGARNTQYF. In nucleotides, the CDR3 is TGTGCCAGCAGTGAGGCAGGGGCCCGAAATACGCAGTATTTT. This sequence joins TRBV25-1 and TRBJ2-3, with TRBD1 as a possible D gene (6 bases). CDR3 length: 14 amino acids. Germline CDR1 MGHDK, CDR2 SYGVNS. Trimming shortened V by 3 bases and J by 7 bases, and 14 bases separated the two germline ends.

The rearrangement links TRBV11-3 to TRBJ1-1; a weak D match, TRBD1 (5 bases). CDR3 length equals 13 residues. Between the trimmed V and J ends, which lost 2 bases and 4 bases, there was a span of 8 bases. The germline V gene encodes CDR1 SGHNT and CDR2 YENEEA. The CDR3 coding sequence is TGTGCCAGCAGCTTATTGGGGGGCACTGAAGCTTTCTTT. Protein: CASSLLGGTEAFF.

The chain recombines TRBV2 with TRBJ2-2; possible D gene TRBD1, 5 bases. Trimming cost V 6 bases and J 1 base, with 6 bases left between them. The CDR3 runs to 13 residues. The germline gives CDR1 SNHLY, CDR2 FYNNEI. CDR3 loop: CASRQENTGELFF. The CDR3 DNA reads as TGTGCCAGCAGACAGGAGAACACCGGGGAGCTGTTTTTT.

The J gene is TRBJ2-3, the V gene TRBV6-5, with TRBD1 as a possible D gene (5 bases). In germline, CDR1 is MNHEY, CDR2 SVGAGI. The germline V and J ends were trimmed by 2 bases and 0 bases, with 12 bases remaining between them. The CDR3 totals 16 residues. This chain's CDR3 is CASSYKGILSTDTQYF. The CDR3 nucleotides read TGTGCCAGCAGTTACAAGGGGATCCTTAGCACAGATACGCAGTATTTT.

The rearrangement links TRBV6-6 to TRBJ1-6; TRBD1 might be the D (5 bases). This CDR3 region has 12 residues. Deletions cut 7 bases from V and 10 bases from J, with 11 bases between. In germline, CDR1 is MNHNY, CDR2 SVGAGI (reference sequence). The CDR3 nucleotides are TGTGCCAGCAACGGGGGAAGCTCACCCCTCCACTTT. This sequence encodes CASNGGSSPLHF.

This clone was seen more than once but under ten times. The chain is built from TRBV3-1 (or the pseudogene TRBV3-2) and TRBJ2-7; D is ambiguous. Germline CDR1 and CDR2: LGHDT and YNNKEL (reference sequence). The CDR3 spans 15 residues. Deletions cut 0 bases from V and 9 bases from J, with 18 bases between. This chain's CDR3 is CASSQDLTELRGQYF. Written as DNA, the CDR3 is TGTGCCAGCAGCCAAGATCTGACCGAACTACGAGGGCAGTACTTC.

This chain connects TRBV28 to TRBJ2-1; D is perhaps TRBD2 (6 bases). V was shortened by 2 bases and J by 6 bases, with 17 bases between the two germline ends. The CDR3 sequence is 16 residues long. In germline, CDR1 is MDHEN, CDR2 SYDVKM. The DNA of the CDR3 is TGTGCCAGCAGTTTAGTAGGACCAGCGGGTACCAATGAGCAGTTCTTC. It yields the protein CASSLVGPAGTNEQFF.

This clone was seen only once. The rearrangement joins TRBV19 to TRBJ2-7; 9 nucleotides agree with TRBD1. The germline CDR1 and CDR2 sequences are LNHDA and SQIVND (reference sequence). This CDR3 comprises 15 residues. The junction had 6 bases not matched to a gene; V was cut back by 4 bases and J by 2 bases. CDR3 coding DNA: TGTGCCAGTAGTACCGGGACAGGGAGGGCCTACGAGCAGTACTTC. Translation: CASSTGTGRAYEQYF.

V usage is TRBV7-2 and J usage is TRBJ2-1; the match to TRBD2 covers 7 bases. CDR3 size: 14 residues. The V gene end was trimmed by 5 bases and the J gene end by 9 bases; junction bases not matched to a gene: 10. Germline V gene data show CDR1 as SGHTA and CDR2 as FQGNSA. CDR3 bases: TGTGCCAGCAGCCCAGCTGCGGGAGTGGTTGAGCAGTTCTTC. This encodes CASSPAAGVVEQFF.

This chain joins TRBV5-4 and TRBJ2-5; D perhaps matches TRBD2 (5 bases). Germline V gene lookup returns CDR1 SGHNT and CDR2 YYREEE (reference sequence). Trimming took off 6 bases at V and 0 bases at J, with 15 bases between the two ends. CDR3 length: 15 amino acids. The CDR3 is CASTRGRGYQETQYF. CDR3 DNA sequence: TGTGCCAGCACGAGAGGTAGAGGGTACCAAGAGACCCAGTACTTC.